These 17 T cell receptor beta chains came from one sample sequenced in a study of T cell repertoires in cytomegalovirus infection. TCRdb reanalysed the reads using MiXCR and keeps one entry per CDR3 protein. This table holds about 300,000 distinct CDR3 sequences, about 9.2% found once. Sequencing input: PBMCs. The receptors here all came from a human donor in good health (CMV status not recorded). Some clones in this sample may be carry-over from other donors' samples.

This clonotype has just a few counts. The CDR3 coding sequence is TGTGCCAGCAGCTTAGACGCAGGGTCCTACGAGCAGTACGTC. Translating it yields CASSLDAGSYEQYV. The V and J genes are TRBV11-2 and TRBJ2-7, with a tentative D call TRBD1 (5 bases). CDR3 length: 14 amino acids. Germline values: CDR1 SGHAT, CDR2 FQNNGV. Trimming removed 0 bases at V and 1 base at J, with 7 bases between.

The sample holds many counts of this clonotype. This chain joins TRBV6-1 and TRBJ1-4, with D unclear. CDR3 length: 11 residues. With 3 bases removed from V and 16 bases from J, the gap between germline ends came to 12 bases. The V gene's germline CDR1 is MNHNS and CDR2 SASEGT. The DNA for the CDR3 is TGTGCCAGCAGTGACTCGGCGCTGCAGTTTTTT. Residues: CASSDSALQFF.

The J gene is TRBJ2-2, the V gene TRBV6-2 or TRBV6-3, with 9 bases identical to TRBD1. Germline values: CDR1 MNHEY, CDR2 SVGEGT. J lost 3 bases, V lost 2 bases, and 10 bases had no gene match. The CDR3 is 18 residues long. The DNA for the CDR3 is TGTGCCAGCAGTTACGGGACAGGGATGCTCGGGGACACCGGGGAGCTGTTTTTT. Amino acid sequence: CASSYGTGMLGDTGELFF.

The V and J genes are TRBV4-1 and TRBJ1-1; a weak D match, TRBD1 (5 bases). The V end was cut by 0 bases, the J end by 1 base, with 12 bases between. The germline CDR1 and CDR2 sequences are MGHRA and YSYEKL. The CDR3 sequence is 16 residues long. In nucleotides, the CDR3 is TGCGCCAGCAGCCAAGATGACGGGAGGGGGAACACTGAAGCTTTCTTT. This gives the protein CASSQDDGRGNTEAFF.

At least ten counts were recorded for this clonotype. This sequence joins TRBV28 and TRBJ1-4; D is unresolved. The V gene's germline CDR1 is MDHEN and CDR2 SYDVKM. The CDR3 runs to 12 residues. The germline V and J ends were trimmed by 5 bases and 10 bases, with 11 bases remaining between them. This chain's CDR3 is CASSLRTGKLFF. CDR3 nucleotide sequence: TGTGCCAGCAGTCTTCGGACGGGAAAACTGTTTTTT.

This clonotype has a count of ten or more. This chain's CDR3 is CASSLDGANVLTF. The CDR3, as DNA: TGTGCCAGCAGCTTGGATGGGGCCAACGTCCTGACTTTC. This chain uses TRBV7-2 with TRBJ2-6; no firm D call. V lost 3 bases, J lost 3 bases, and 3 bases lay in between. There are 13 residues in the CDR3. CDR1 is SGHTA, CDR2 FQGNSA, per germline.

The chain uses TRBV12-3 or TRBV12-4 and TRBJ1-2, with D unresolved. The CDR3 extends over 15 amino acids. The V gene lost 5 bases and the J gene lost 3 bases, with 16 bases spanning the gap. CDR3 residues: CASSPDGEIHYGYTF. In nucleotides, the CDR3 is TGTGCCAGCAGTCCGGACGGGGAAATCCACTATGGCTACACCTTC.

The V gene is TRBV20-1, the J gene TRBJ2-7; 12 nucleotides align to TRBD1. V lost 3 bases to trimming and J lost 5 bases; unmatched junction nucleotides: 2. The germline V gene encodes CDR1 DFQATT and CDR2 SNEGSKA (reference sequence). The CDR3 is 13 residues long. CDR3 amino acids: CSARGQGANEQYV. As DNA, the CDR3 is TGCAGTGCTAGGGGACAGGGGGCCAACGAGCAGTACGTC.

This clonotype showed up just a few times. The V gene is TRBV9, the J gene TRBJ2-1; the D call may be TRBD1 or TRBD2 (5 bases each). CDR1 is SGDLS and CDR2 is YYNGEE in the germline V gene. Trimming took 0 bases from V and 4 from J, leaving 11 bases between them. There are 15 residues in the CDR3. CDR3 protein: CASSVAGTLYNEQFF. CDR3 nucleotides: TGTGCCAGCAGCGTAGCGGGGACCCTATACAATGAGCAGTTCTTC.

This clonotype was observed at least ten times. J is TRBJ1-1 and V is TRBV29-1, with D tentatively TRBD1 (5 bases). The CDR3 contains 17 residues. The germline V gene encodes CDR1 SQVTM and CDR2 ANQGSEA. V was shortened by 7 bases and J by 2 bases, with 26 bases between the two germline ends. In nucleotides, the CDR3 is TGCAGCGCCCCGTACCCCCGGGACCAAAAAGTAAACACTGAAGCTTTCTTT. Amino acid sequence: CSAPYPRDQKVNTEAFF.

This clonotype was seen at least ten times. This sequence joins TRBV6-2 or TRBV6-3 and TRBJ1-5, with D maybe TRBD1 (6 bases). Germline lookup yields CDR1 MNHEY and CDR2 SVGEGT. This CDR3 contains 14 residues. Trimming pared 8 bases from V and 2 bases from J, leaving 13 bases between. CDR3 nucleotides: TGTGCCAGCCGAACGGACAGACGCAATCAGCCCCAGCATTTT. Its translation is CASRTDRRNQPQHF.

Only a few counts were recorded for this clonotype. The junction differs from germline at one of its ends, possibly a read error. J is TRBJ2-1 and V is TRBV7-7, with D unresolved. The V gene's germline CDR1 is SSHAT and CDR2 FNYEAQ (reference sequence). The CDR3 extends over 14 amino acids. The CDR3 spells CASSLDGGISEQFF. In DNA, the CDR3 is TGTGCTAGCAGCTTAGACGGCGGAATAAGTGAGCAGTTCTTC.

This clonotype has more than one count but fewer than ten. The chain uses TRBV2 and TRBJ2-1; D is possibly TRBD2 (5 bases). Trimming cost V 5 bases and J 0 bases, with 11 bases left between them. The CDR3 is 15 residues long. Germline CDR1 and CDR2: SNHLY and FYNNEI. The CDR3 region is CASSFERSSYNEQFF. The CDR3 DNA is TGTGCCAGCAGTTTCGAGCGGAGCTCCTACAATGAGCAGTTCTTC.

The table lists this clonotype with many counts. The chain carries TRBV28 and TRBJ2-3, with 8 bases identical to TRBD2. The germline CDR1 and CDR2 sequences are MDHEN and SYDVKM. The CDR3 extends over 14 amino acids. The trim removed 2 bases at V and 4 bases at J, leaving 2 bases unmatched. CDR3 bases: TGTGCCAGCAGTTTAACGGGGGGGGCAGATACGCAGTATTTT. Translation gives CASSLTGGADTQYF.

This clonotype was found many times. One junction end does not reproduce the germline sequence, and a read error may be involved. J is TRBJ2-1 and V is TRBV9, with 12 nucleotides matching TRBD2. This CDR3 spans 17 amino acids. CDR1 SGDLS and CDR2 YYNGEE come from the germline V gene. CDR3 DNA sequence: TGCGCCAGCAGCCCCAGGAAACTAGCGGGGGGCTACAATGAGCAGTTCTTC. Its protein product is CASSPRKLAGGYNEQFF.

V usage is TRBV7-9 and J usage is TRBJ2-4, with D perhaps matching TRBD1 or TRBD2 (5 bases each). The CDR3 runs 15 residues. Trimming took 8 bases from V and 6 from J, leaving 20 bases between them. Germline-derived CDR1 and CDR2 are SEHNR and FQNEAQ (reference sequence). The chain's CDR3 is CASSTTGPRGNIQYF. The CDR3 DNA is TGTGCCAGCTCCACTACGGGACCGAGAGGAAACATTCAGTACTTC.

This clonotype showed up many times. The chain employs TRBV7-2 and TRBJ2-2; perhaps TRBD1 as D (6 bases). CDR1 and CDR2 (germline): SGHTA, FQGNSA. The CDR3 consists of 15 residues. V lost 4 bases and J lost 4, with 13 bases in between. CDR3 loop: CASSWARTATGELFF. The CDR3 coding sequence is TGTGCCAGCAGCTGGGCCCGGACAGCCACCGGGGAGCTGTTTTTT.